This record looks at one T cell receptor beta chain sequence and its context. CDR1 and CDR2 from the germline V gene are LGHDT and YNNKEL (reference sequence). This CDR3 spans 15 amino acids. The ends were cut back, 4 bases at V and 10 bases at J, with 19 bases in the middle. Original processing methods: Reference gene primer amplification gave nucleated cell count estimates. The repertoire was sequenced with immunoSEQ multiplex PCR; TCRdb's copy has only in-frame clones and lacks some. V and J calls and clone size follow that table, whereas D and trimming were derived from the DNA. The data show 340,000 or so clones, with more than 70% seen just once and 2.5% to 3.5% held by the top ten. The data originate from a study of blood T cell repertoires in COVID-19. Looking at the study overall: Donors in the United States, Italy and Spain gave samples during acute or convalescent COVID-19. From T cells, B-cell-depleted T cells, or PBMCs came the material, which was cDNA or gDNA.

The chain has TRBV3-1 (or the pseudogene TRBV3-2) and TRBJ1-4; TRBD1 might be the D (5 bases). This clonotype originated in a man aged 25-45 years with active or convalescent COVID-19. What was sequenced was peripheral blood. CDR3 nucleotides: TGTGCCAGCAGCCCCCCCCAGGGCGCCGGGTCAAAACTGTTTTTT. Residues: CASSPPQGAGSKLFF.